The clone carrying this T cell receptor (beta chain) was found a few times. Its matching antigen is unknown. These data belong to a study of cytomegalovirus exposure and HLA in healthy donors. Vbeta (60) and Jbeta (13) primers were used in the PCR. TCRdb's table, derived via immunoSEQ multiplex PCR, lists solely in-frame clones and lacks some. Of about 85,000 clones listed, about 80% are singletons. Notes on the study in general: Reports indicated that the classifier achieved high specificity and sensitivity in diagnosing cytomegalovirus status. Researchers reportedly found TCR beta sequences accurately predicted most subjects' HLA-A and HLA-B alleles. Available immune exposure information was restricted to CMV serostatus only.

Trimming removed 4 bases from V and 3 bases from J; junction bases left unmatched: 5. The CDR3 is made up of 15 amino acids. Germline V gene lookup returns CDR1 SEHNR and CDR2 FQNEAQ (reference sequence). The TCR was taken from a man between 50 and 59 years old in good health and CMV-seropositive. The sequenced sample consisted of PBMCs. V usage is TRBV7-9 and J usage is TRBJ2-7, with 11 bases lining up with TRBD1. The CDR3 coding sequence is TGTGCCAGCAGCTCGGGGACAGGGGGGGACTACGAGCAGTACTTC. Residues: CASSSGTGGDYEQYF.